Listed below are T cell receptor beta chains from one sample, sequenced in a study of PD-1 blockade in mismatch repair-deficient tumors. Assay: immunoSEQ multiplex PCR; the TCRdb copy retains only in-frame clones and omits some. The sample yields tens of thousands of clones, roughly 80% seen once. The sequencing here drew on peripheral blood, taken 4 weeks after starting pembrolizumab. Source of these receptors: an adult with mismatch repair-deficient cancer. Each CDR3 is given with its conserved first and last residue. D genes are given only for firm matches. Size tells how often a clone was seen (once, few, many) or the class of an expanded clone, and some rows leave it out.

cdr3_aa: CASSGQPPYEQYF
cdr3_nt: TGTGCCAGCAGCGGACAGCCTCCCTACGAGCAGTACTTC
v_call: TRBV14
clone_size: -
d_call: -
j_call: TRBJ2-7

cdr3_aa: CASSSSGTGGDQPQHF
cdr3_nt: TGTGCCAGCAGTTCGTCCGGGACAGGGGGCGATCAGCCCCAGCATTTT
v_call: TRBV6-5
clone_size: -
d_call: TRBD1
j_call: TRBJ1-5

cdr3_aa: CASSQSRQGYEQYF
cdr3_nt: TGTGCCAGCAGTCAATCCCGTCAGGGCTACGAGCAGTACTTC
v_call: TRBV27
clone_size: -
d_call: -
j_call: TRBJ2-7

cdr3_aa: CASSLSLAGAEAETQYF
cdr3_nt: TGTGCCAGCAGCTTATCGCTAGCGGGAGCTGAGGCAGAGACCCAGTACTTC
v_call: TRBV7-9
clone_size: -
d_call: TRBD2
j_call: TRBJ2-5

cdr3_aa: CASSSGGYKSF
cdr3_nt: TGTGCCAGCAGTTCGGGGGGTTATAAGTCCTTC
v_call: TRBV27
clone_size: -
d_call: -
j_call: TRBJ1-2

cdr3_aa: CASSLVTLEFEAFF
cdr3_nt: TGTGCCAGCAGCTTAGTCACGCTGGAATTCGAAGCTTTCTTT
v_call: TRBV7-2
clone_size: -
d_call: -
j_call: TRBJ1-1

cdr3_aa: CASGPTEKLFF
cdr3_nt: TGTGCCAGCGGACCAACTGAAAAACTGTTTTTT
v_call: TRBV6-5
clone_size: -
d_call: -
j_call: TRBJ1-4

cdr3_aa: CASSPLAGNEQYF
cdr3_nt: TGTGCCAGCAGTCCCTTAGCGGGAAACGAGCAGTACTTC
v_call: TRBV6-1
clone_size: -
d_call: TRBD2
j_call: TRBJ2-7

cdr3_aa: CASSVRYTGELFF
cdr3_nt: TGTGCCAGCAGCGTTCGGTACACCGGGGAGCTGTTTTTT
v_call: TRBV9
clone_size: few
d_call: -
j_call: TRBJ2-2

cdr3_aa: CASSQPGRNEQFF
cdr3_nt: TGTGCCAGCAGCCAACCAGGGCGCAATGAGCAGTTCTTC
v_call: TRBV16
clone_size: -
d_call: -
j_call: TRBJ2-1

cdr3_aa: CASSYSWRSSSYGYTF
cdr3_nt: TGTGCCAGCAGTTACTCCTGGCGGTCCTCTAGCTATGGCTACACCTTC
v_call: TRBV6-5
clone_size: -
d_call: -
j_call: TRBJ1-2

cdr3_aa: CASSTGLAGVDEQFF
cdr3_nt: TGTGCCAGCAGCACGGGACTAGCGGGAGTAGATGAGCAGTTCTTC
v_call: TRBV7-3
clone_size: -
d_call: TRBD2
j_call: TRBJ2-1

cdr3_aa: CASSATFPGTSADEQFF
cdr3_nt: TGTGCCAGCAGTGCTACCTTTCCCGGGACTAGCGCCGATGAGCAGTTCTTC
v_call: TRBV2
clone_size: -
d_call: TRBD2
j_call: TRBJ2-1

cdr3_aa: CASSSGARGFQETQYF
cdr3_nt: TGTGCCAGCAGCTCAGGGGCCCGGGGTTTCCAAGAGACCCAGTACTTC
v_call: TRBV5-5
clone_size: -
d_call: -
j_call: TRBJ2-5

cdr3_aa: CASSPDRGIGEKLFF
cdr3_nt: TGTGCCAGTAGTCCCGACAGGGGGATTGGTGAAAAACTGTTTTTT
v_call: TRBV19
clone_size: -
d_call: TRBD1
j_call: TRBJ1-4

cdr3_aa: CASSGGIPIEQYF
cdr3_nt: TGTGCCAGCAGCGGAGGGATTCCTATCGAGCAGTACTTC
v_call: TRBV28
clone_size: -
d_call: -
j_call: TRBJ2-7

cdr3_aa: CASSQRESYNEQFF
cdr3_nt: TGTGCCAGCAGCCAACGGGAGTCCTACAATGAGCAGTTCTTC
v_call: TRBV7-9
clone_size: -
d_call: -
j_call: TRBJ2-1

cdr3_aa: CSGLRDRNTEAFF
cdr3_nt: TGCAGCGGACTCCGGGACAGGAACACTGAAGCTTTCTTT
v_call: TRBV29-1
clone_size: few
d_call: TRBD1
j_call: TRBJ1-1

cdr3_aa: CASIRTRDTEAFF
cdr3_nt: TGTGCCAGCATCCGTACTCGGGACACTGAAGCTTTCTTT
v_call: TRBV2
clone_size: few
d_call: -
j_call: TRBJ1-1

cdr3_aa: CASSSPPPETQYF
cdr3_nt: TGTGCCAGCAGCTCTCCCCCCCCGGAGACCCAGTACTTC
v_call: TRBV7-2
clone_size: -
d_call: -
j_call: TRBJ2-5

cdr3_aa: CASSEVSNAGELFF
cdr3_nt: TGTGCCAGCAGCGAAGTATCGAACGCCGGGGAGCTGTTTTTT
v_call: TRBV7-3
clone_size: -
d_call: -
j_call: TRBJ2-2

cdr3_aa: CASSQGAGAGANEKLFF
cdr3_nt: TGCGCCAGCAGCCAGGGGGCAGGGGCGGGAGCTAATGAAAAACTGTTTTTT
v_call: TRBV5-1
clone_size: -
d_call: TRBD1
j_call: TRBJ1-4

cdr3_aa: CASRAPGNEQFF
cdr3_nt: TGTGCCAGTAGAGCCCCTGGGAATGAGCAGTTCTTC
v_call: TRBV19
clone_size: once
d_call: -
j_call: TRBJ2-1

cdr3_aa: CASSSLAGGRDEQYF
cdr3_nt: TGTGCCAGCTCCTCTCTGGCGGGAGGGCGGGACGAGCAGTACTTC
v_call: TRBV11-3
clone_size: -
d_call: TRBD2
j_call: TRBJ2-7

cdr3_aa: CASSLLGGSNYGYTF
cdr3_nt: TGTGCCAGCAGCTTGTTAGGGGGCTCTAACTATGGCTACACCTTC
v_call: TRBV5-6
clone_size: -
d_call: TRBD1
j_call: TRBJ1-2

cdr3_aa: CASSSNPGPTLLGAFF
cdr3_nt: TGTGCCAGCAGCTCGAATCCGGGGCCTACACTGCTAGGAGCTTTCTTT
v_call: TRBV9
clone_size: -
d_call: -
j_call: TRBJ1-1

cdr3_aa: CASSEFSNQPQHF
cdr3_nt: TGTGCCAGCAGCGAGTTTAGCAATCAGCCCCAGCATTTT
v_call: TRBV2
clone_size: -
d_call: -
j_call: TRBJ1-5

cdr3_aa: CASSLALRQAATNEKLFF
cdr3_nt: TGTGCCAGCAGCTTAGCGTTGCGACAGGCTGCAACTAATGAAAAACTGTTTTTT
v_call: TRBV7-9
clone_size: -
d_call: -
j_call: TRBJ1-4